This T cell receptor beta chain was profiled in a study of shared clonotypes between healthy human individuals. Worth noting for this clone: Its target is not known. Other DNA sequences of this sample code for an identical CDR3.

Regarding the study as a whole: Though the depth was large, rarefaction showed that sorted-subset sequencing was incomplete.

Here immunoSEQ multiplex PCR was the method, and the copy in TCRdb shows in-frame clones only, minus some. Here the sample spans roughly 1 million clones, more than 75% being singletons. The sequenced material came from memory CD4+ T cells from PBMCs. The subset here: CD45RA-negative fraction. The sequence was collected from a young man in good health. Some clones in this sample may be carry-over from other donors' samples.

CDR3 DNA: TGTGCCAGCAGCTTAGCTGGTAACTATGGCTACACCTTC. Protein sequence: CASSLAGNYGYTF. V usage is TRBV7-8 and J usage is TRBJ1-2; D not resolved. The CDR3 covers 13 residues. Trimming took off 0 bases at V and 1 base at J, with 3 bases between the two ends. In germline, CDR1 is SGHVS, CDR2 FQNEAQ.